The clone carrying this TCR beta chain was counted between two and nine times. This sample is drawn from a study of early T cells in non-severe SARS-CoV-2 infection. The CDR3 spans 14 residues. Trimming pared 3 bases from V and 0 bases from J, leaving 10 bases between. The germline gives CDR1 SGDLS, CDR2 YYNGEE. A single record per CDR3 protein comes from TCRdb applying MiXCR to the 5' RACE reads. The sample contains 60,000 to 75,000 distinct CDR3 sequences, over 9.5% of which appear only once. Sequencing was carried out using whole blood. V and J are TRBV9 and TRBJ2-7, with D possibly called TRBD1 or TRBD2 (5 bases each). The receptor was derived from an adult who was a healthcare worker with PCR-confirmed SARS-CoV-2 infection or an uninfected control (not recorded which). CDR3: CASSDRDPSYEQYF. CDR3 bases: TGTGCCAGCAGCGATCGGGACCCCTCCTACGAGCAGTACTTC.